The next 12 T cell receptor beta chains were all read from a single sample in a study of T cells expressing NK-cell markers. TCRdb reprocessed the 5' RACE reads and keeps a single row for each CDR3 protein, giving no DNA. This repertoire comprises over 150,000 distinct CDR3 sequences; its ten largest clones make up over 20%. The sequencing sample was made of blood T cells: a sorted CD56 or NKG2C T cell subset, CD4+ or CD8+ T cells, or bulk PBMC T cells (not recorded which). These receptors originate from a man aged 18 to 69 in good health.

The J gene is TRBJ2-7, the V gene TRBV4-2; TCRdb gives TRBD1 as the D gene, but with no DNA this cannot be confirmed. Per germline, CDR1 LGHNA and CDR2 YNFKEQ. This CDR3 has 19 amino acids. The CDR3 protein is CASSLPDRAAYSISYEQYF.

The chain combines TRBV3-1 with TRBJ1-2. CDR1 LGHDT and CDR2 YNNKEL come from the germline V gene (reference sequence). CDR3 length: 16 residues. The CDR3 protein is CASSQGDESANYGYTF. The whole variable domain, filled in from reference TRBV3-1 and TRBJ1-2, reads DTAVSQTPKYLVTQMGNDKSIKCEQNLGHDTMYWYKQDSKKFLKIMFSYNNKELIINETVPNRFSPKSPDKAHLNLHINSLELGDSAVYFCASSQGDESANYGYTFGSGTRLTVV.

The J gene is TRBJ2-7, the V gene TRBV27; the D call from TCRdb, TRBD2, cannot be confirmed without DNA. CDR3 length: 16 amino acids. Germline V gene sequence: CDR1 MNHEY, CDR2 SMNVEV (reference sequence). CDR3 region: CASSLGPETSSYEQYF.

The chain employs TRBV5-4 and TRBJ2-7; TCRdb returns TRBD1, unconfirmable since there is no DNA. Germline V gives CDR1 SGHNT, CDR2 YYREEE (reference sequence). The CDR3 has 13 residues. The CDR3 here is CASSGRDSYEQYF.

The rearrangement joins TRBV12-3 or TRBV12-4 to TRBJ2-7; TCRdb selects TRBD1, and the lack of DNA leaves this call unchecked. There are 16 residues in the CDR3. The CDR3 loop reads CASSLALGTGGNEQYF.

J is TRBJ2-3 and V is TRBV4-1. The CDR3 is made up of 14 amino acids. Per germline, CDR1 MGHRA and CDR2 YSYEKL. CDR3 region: CASSQDSGWRGQYF.

The CDR3 is CASSSGQGAKNIQYF. The chain carries TRBV5-1 and TRBJ2-4; TCRdb lists TRBD1, though no DNA is available to test this call. This CDR3 contains 15 residues. Germline V gene data show CDR1 as SGHRS and CDR2 as YFSETQ.

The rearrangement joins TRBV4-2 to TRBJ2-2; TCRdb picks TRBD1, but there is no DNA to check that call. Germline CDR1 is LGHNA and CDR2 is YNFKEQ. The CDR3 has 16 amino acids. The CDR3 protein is CASSQDSGGETGELFF.

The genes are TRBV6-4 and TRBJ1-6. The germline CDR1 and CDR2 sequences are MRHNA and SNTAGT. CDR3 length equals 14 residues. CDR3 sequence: CASSESGLESPLHF.

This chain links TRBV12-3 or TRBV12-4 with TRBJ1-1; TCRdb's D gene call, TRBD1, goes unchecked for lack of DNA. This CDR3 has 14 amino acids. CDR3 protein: CASSFRQGGTEAFF.

The CDR3 protein is CASSLGTEVQETQYF. The J gene is TRBJ2-5, the V gene TRBV5-6; TCRdb's D call, TRBD1, is unchecked because there is no DNA. Germline V lookup: CDR1 SGHDT, CDR2 YYEEEE. The length of the CDR3 is 15 residues.

CDR3 sequence: CASSSQGAGGNQPQHF. The gene calls are TRBV7-9 and TRBJ1-5; the TRBD1 assignment by TCRdb is unverifiable without DNA. The CDR3 contains 16 residues. Germline V lookup: CDR1 SEHNR, CDR2 FQNEAQ (reference sequence).